Following are 2 T cell receptor beta chains from one sample sequenced in a study of shared clonotypes between healthy human individuals. Profiled with immunoSEQ multiplex PCR; TCRdb holds only in-frame clones, not every one. The table shows a few hundred thousand clones, with approximately 65% occurring only once. Material: memory CD4+ T cells sorted from blood. The subset was: CD45RA-negative fraction. The receptors come from a man aged 25-45 years in good health.

The chain carries TRBV6-6 and TRBJ2-3, with TRBD2 as a possible D gene (6 bases). Germline V lookup: CDR1 MNHNY, CDR2 SVGAGI (reference sequence). CDR3 length: 14 amino acids. The ends were cut back, 3 bases at V and 4 bases at J, with 11 bases in the middle. The CDR3 loop reads CASSYVWRADTQYF. The CDR3 coding sequence is TGTGCCAGCAGTTATGTCTGGAGGGCAGATACGCAGTATTTT.

The chain links TRBV27 to TRBJ2-7; perhaps TRBD1 as D (5 bases). Trimming shortened V by 5 bases and J by 7 bases, and 21 bases separated the two germline ends. This CDR3 is 15 amino acids long. Looked up from germline, CDR1 is MNHEY and CDR2 is SMNVEV (reference sequence). The CDR3, as DNA: TGTGCCAGCAGTCCCCAGGGCACACCGGCCAGGGAGCAGTACTTC. Translated: CASSPQGTPAREQYF.